The sample holds many counts of the clone carrying this T cell receptor (beta chain). Its antigen is not identified. There were TCR beta CDR3 regions amplified from RNA transcripts. The HTBI primer set served for first-round RT-PCR of the TCR CDR3. MiXCR, applied by TCRdb to the multiplex PCR reads, yields one record per CDR3 protein. There are about 610,000 distinct CDR3 sequences in the sample; approximately 14% occur only once, and roughly 4.3% lies in the top ten. This sample is part of a study of T cells in Graves' hyperthyroidism and ophthalmopathy. Whole-study findings and limits: Peripheral blood also featured most of the thyroid clonotypes expanded above 0.001.

J lost 12 bases, V lost 2 bases, and 9 bases had no gene match. Germline CDR1 SGHDN, CDR2 FVKESK. CDR3 length: 13 residues. Patients showing uncontrolled infection, other autoimmune disease, pregnancy or lactation were ineligible. V and J are TRBV14 and TRBJ1-1; TRBD1 agrees at 7 bases. The origin of this receptor is a middle-aged woman with Graves' ophthalmopathy. The specimen was blood. CDR3 DNA sequence: TGTGCCAGCAGCCAAATCAACAGGGGTGTAACTTTCTTT. Protein: CASSQINRGVTFF.